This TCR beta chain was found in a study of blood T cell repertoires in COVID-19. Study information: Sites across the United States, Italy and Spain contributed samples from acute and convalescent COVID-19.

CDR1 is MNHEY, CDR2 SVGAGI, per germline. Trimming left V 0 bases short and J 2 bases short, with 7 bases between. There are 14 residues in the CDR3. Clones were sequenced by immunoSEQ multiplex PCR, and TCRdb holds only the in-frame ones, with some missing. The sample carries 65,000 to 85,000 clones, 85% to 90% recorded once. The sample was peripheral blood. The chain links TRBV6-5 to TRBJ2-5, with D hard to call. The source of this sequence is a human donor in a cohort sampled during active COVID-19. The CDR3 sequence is CASSYSRLQETQYF. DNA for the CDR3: TGTGCCAGCAGTTACTCTCGTTTACAAGAGACCCAGTACTTC.